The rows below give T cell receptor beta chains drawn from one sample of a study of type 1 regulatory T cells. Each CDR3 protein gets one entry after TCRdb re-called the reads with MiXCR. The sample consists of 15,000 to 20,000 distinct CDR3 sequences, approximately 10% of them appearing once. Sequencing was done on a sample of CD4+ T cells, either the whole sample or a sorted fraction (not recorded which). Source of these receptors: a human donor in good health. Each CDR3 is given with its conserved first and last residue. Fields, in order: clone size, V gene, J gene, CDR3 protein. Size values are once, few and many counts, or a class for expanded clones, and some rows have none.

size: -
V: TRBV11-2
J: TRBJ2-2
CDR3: CASSLRGSEINTGELFF

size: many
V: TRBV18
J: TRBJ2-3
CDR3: CASSPDTLRSTDTQYF

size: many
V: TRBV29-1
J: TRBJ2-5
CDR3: CSVEGARRGETQYF

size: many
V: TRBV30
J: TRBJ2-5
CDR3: CAWRPRTGVIETQYF

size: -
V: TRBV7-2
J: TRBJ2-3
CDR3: CASSLEIGVGTQYF

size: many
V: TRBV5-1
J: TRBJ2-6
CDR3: CASSLAGSSGANVLTF

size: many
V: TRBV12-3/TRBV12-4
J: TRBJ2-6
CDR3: CASRADRGLSGANVLTF

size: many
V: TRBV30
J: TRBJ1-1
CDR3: CAWSVNQNTEAFF

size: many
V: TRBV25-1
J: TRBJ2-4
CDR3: CATLGQGENIQYF

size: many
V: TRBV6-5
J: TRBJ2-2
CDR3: CASSYLGTSVTGELFF

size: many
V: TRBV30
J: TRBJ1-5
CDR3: CACGQERNQPQHF

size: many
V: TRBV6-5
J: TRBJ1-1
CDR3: CASSYSTGRTEAFF

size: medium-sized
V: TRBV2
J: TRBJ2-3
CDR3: CASSERERDTQYF

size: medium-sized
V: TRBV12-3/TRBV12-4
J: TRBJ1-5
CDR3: CASRQGNQPQHF

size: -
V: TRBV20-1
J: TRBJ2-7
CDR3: CSARRSQKPHEQYF

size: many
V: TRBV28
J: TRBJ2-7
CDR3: CASRDTIYEQYF

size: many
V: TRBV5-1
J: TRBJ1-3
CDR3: CASSDIGNTIYF

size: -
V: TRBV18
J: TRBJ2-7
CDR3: CASSPPGLSYEQYF

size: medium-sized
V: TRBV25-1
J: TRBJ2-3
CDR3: CATTSGRVDTQYF

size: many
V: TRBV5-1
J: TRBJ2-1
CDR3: CASSFRDGSNEQFF

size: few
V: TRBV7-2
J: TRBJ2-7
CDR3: CASSLVQTYEQYF

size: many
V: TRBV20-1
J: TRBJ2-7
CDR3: CSAAGGKDEQYF

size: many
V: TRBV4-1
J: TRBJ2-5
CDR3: CASSQTSHARVLETQYF

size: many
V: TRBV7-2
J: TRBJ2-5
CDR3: CASSVSGSKGETQYF

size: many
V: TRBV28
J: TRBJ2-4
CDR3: CASSLSPWGRAKNIQYF

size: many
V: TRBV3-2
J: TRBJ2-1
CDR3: CASSQDPPDYNEQFF

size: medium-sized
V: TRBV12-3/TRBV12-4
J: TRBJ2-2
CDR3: CASSSQLANTGELFF

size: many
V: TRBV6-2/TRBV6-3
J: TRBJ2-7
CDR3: CASTNPPGNEQYF

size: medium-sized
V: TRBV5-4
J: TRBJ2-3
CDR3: CASSLALATDTQYF

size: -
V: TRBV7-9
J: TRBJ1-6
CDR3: CASSFGGFNSPLHF

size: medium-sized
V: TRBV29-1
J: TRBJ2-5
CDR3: CSVLTSRVGETQYF

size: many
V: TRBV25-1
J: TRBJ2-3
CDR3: CASAGTSGTDTQYF

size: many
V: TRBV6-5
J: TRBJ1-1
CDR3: CASRIKAGEAFF

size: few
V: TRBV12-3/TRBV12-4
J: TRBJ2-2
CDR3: CASSPGLGTGELFF

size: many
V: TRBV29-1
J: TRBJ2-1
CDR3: CSVPWYSYNEQFF

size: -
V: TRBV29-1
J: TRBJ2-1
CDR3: CSARDKGGGSYNEQFF

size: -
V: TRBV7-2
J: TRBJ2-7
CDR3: CASSLGEGGEQYF

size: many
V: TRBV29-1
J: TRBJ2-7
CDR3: CSGGTGRYEQYF

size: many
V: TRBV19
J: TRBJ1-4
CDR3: CASSETRGEKLFF

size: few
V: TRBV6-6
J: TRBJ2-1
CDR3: CASSRPYNEQFF

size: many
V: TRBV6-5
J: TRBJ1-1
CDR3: CASRDRRDTEAFF

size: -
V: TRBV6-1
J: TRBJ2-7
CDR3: CASSETGTYEQYF

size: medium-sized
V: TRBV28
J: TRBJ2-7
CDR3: CASRRDTKPYEQYF

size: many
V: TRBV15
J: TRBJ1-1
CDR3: CATSREGAVNTEAFF

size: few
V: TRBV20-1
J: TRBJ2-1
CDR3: CSARDRAPWAAEQFF

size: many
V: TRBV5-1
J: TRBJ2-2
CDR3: CASSGRDRETHGELFF

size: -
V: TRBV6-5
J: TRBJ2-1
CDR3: CASSSSTGSSYNEQFF

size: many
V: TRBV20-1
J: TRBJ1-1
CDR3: CSARTSLMNTEAFF

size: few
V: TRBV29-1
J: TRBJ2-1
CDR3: CSVSLLSGTRGEQFF